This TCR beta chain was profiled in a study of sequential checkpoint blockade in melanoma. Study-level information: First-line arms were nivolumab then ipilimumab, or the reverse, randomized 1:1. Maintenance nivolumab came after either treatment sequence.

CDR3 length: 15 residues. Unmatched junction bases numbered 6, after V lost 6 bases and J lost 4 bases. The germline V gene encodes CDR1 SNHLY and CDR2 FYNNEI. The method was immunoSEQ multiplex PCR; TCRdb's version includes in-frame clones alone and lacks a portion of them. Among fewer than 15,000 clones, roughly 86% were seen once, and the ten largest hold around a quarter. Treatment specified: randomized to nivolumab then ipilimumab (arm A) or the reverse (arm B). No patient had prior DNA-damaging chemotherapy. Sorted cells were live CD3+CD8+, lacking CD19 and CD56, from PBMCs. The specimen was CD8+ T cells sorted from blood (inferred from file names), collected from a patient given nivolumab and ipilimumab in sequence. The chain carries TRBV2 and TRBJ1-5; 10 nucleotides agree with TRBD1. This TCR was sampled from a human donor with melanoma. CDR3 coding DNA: TGTGCCAGCAGATCGGGACAGGGGAATAATCAGCCCCAGCATTTT. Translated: CASRSGQGNNQPQHF.